This passage covers 15 T cell receptor beta chains from one sample sequenced in a study of T cell responses to AZD1222 COVID-19 vaccine (dated by TCRdb to the early 2020s). The meaning of the sample's time point label: baseline before first vaccination. The library relied on the immunoSEQ multiplex PCR assay. Sourced from immuneACCESS, this table was stored by TCRdb with only in-frame sequences that have V and J called. A share of the clones is absent; for the studies checked, an unresolved V gene accounts for under half, and the remainder has no known explanation. The table for this sample lists roughly 150,000 clones; roughly 92% of them were counted only once. The leading ten clones occupy about 1.5% of the sample. The specimen comprised peripheral blood, sampled on day 0 of AZD1222 vaccination. Receptors were obtained from an adult in good health.

This chain connects TRBV7-9 to TRBJ1-3; D not certain. Germline values: CDR1 SEHNR, CDR2 FQNEAQ (reference sequence). The V end lost 1 base, the J end lost 0 bases, and 10 bases lay between the germline ends. The CDR3 is made up of 16 amino acids. This CDR3 reads CASSLEASRSGNTIYF. As DNA, the CDR3 is TGTGCCAGCAGCTTAGAGGCCTCACGCTCTGGAAACACCATATATTTT.

V and J are TRBV27 and TRBJ1-1; 7 bases are a match to TRBD1. The germline V gene encodes CDR1 MNHEY and CDR2 SMNVEV (reference sequence). J was trimmed by 5 bases and V by 6 bases; bases with no gene match: 12. The CDR3 sequence is 15 residues long. Written as DNA, the CDR3 is TGTGCCAGCAGGGGGGATGAGACAGGGTTAACTGAAGCTTTCTTT. Encoded protein: CASRGDETGLTEAFF.

This clone was observed once. This chain connects TRBV5-6 to TRBJ1-5; 7 bases agree with TRBD1. The germline gives CDR1 SGHDT, CDR2 YYEEEE. The ends lost 0 bases at V and 7 bases at J; junction bases unmatched: 7. The CDR3 sequence is 15 residues long. In nucleotides, the CDR3 is TGTGCCAGCAGCTTGGGCGGGACAGTCCAACAGCCCCAGCATTTT. It codes for CASSLGGTVQQPQHF.

CDR3 sequence: CATGLAGYEQYF. The CDR3 DNA sequence: TGTGCCACGGGACTAGCGGGCTACGAGCAGTACTTC. The rearrangement uses TRBV28 and TRBJ2-7, with 12 bases matching TRBD2. The CDR3 loop spans 12 amino acids. Germline V gene data show CDR1 as MDHEN and CDR2 as SYDVKM. V was clipped by 10 bases and J by 3 bases; unmatched bases: 1.

The J gene is TRBJ2-1, the V gene TRBV5-5; D may match TRBD1 or TRBD2 (5 bases each). The CDR3 consists of 14 residues. Germline V CDR1 and CDR2: SGHKS, YYEKEE (reference sequence). With 0 bases removed from V and 9 bases from J, the gap between germline ends came to 13 bases. The DNA for the CDR3 is TGTGCCAGCAGCTTGGGGGGGAATATCATTGAGCAGTTCTTC. Its protein product is CASSLGGNIIEQFF.

This sequence joins TRBV5-5 and TRBJ1-5, with D hard to call. CDR1 SGHKS and CDR2 YYEKEE come from the germline V gene (reference sequence). Trimming took off 4 bases at V and 1 base at J, with 15 bases between the two ends. This CDR3 is 16 amino acids long. As DNA, the CDR3 is TGTGCCAGCAGCCCTGGACCGTCTTTGAGCAATCAGCCCCAGCATTTT. This gives the protein CASSPGPSLSNQPQHF. Using reference TRBV5-5 and TRBJ1-5 for the parts outside the CDR3, the full variable domain is DAGVTQSPTHLIKTRGQQVTLRCSPISGHKSVSWYQQVLGQGPQFIFQYYEKEERGRGNFPDRFSARQFPNYSSELNVNALLLGDSALYLCASSPGPSLSNQPQHFGDGTRLSIL.

The chain has TRBV27 and TRBJ1-2; no reliable D call. Deletions cut 6 bases from V and 0 bases from J, with 8 bases between. CDR1 is MNHEY, CDR2 SMNVEV, per germline (reference sequence). This CDR3 spans 13 amino acids. CDR3 region: CASSLQANYGYTF. In DNA form, the CDR3 reads TGTGCCAGCAGCTTACAAGCTAACTATGGCTACACCTTC.

The rearrangement joins TRBV7-9 to TRBJ1-3; D gene ambiguous. Germline CDR1 and CDR2: SEHNR and FQNEAQ (reference sequence). The length of the CDR3 is 16 residues. V was shortened by 5 bases and J by 0 bases, with 14 bases between the two germline ends. In DNA form, the CDR3 reads TGTGCCAGCAGCCACTATCAGCCCGGCTCTGGAAACACCATATATTTT. Protein product: CASSHYQPGSGNTIYF. Drawing the rest from reference TRBV7-9 and TRBJ1-3, the complete variable domain is DTGVSQNPRHKITKRGQNVTFRCDPISEHNRLYWYRQTLGQGPEFLTYFQNEAQLEKSRLLSDRFSAERPKGSFSTLEIQRTEQGDSAMYLCASSHYQPGSGNTIYFGEGSWLTVV.

The chain joins TRBV11-2 to TRBJ1-6; D might be TRBD1 (5 bases). V was clipped by 5 bases and J by 10 bases, with 21 bases between them. The CDR3 length is 16 residues. The V gene's germline CDR1 is SGHAT and CDR2 FQNNGV. The chain's CDR3 is CASSIPGTGLGSPLHF. The CDR3 nucleotides read TGTGCCAGCAGCATTCCCGGGACGGGGTTGGGATCACCCCTCCACTTT.

V and J are TRBV28 and TRBJ1-5, with D unresolved. This CDR3 spans 11 amino acids. Germline V CDR1 and CDR2: MDHEN, SYDVKM. V lost 6 bases and J 9 bases, leaving 9 bases between the germline ends. CDR3 in DNA: TGTGCCAGCAGCTCCCAATGGCCCCAGCATTTT. As protein: CASSSQWPQHF. Drawing the rest from reference TRBV28 and TRBJ1-5, the complete variable domain is DVKVTQSSRYLVKRTGEKVFLECVQDMDHENMFWYRQDPGLGLRLIYFSYDVKMKEKGDIPEGYSVSREKKERFSLILESASTNQTSMYLCASSSQWPQHFGDGTRLSIL.

This clone showed up just once. The chain is built from TRBV12-5 and TRBJ2-1; possible D gene TRBD1, 5 bases. Germline V lookup: CDR1 LGHNT, CDR2 FRNRAP. Between the trimmed V and J ends, which lost 6 bases and 5 bases, there was a span of 11 bases. This CDR3 comprises 13 residues. The CDR3 is CASGMGRDNEQFF. For the CDR3, the DNA is TGTGCTAGTGGAATGGGCAGGGACAATGAGCAGTTCTTC.

The chain employs TRBV4-1 and TRBJ2-1, with D perhaps assigned TRBD1 or TRBD2 (5 bases each). V lost 3 bases and J lost 2, with 14 bases in between. CDR1 and CDR2 (germline): MGHRA, YSYEKL. The CDR3 loop spans 16 amino acids. CDR3 nucleotide sequence: TGCGCCAGCAGCCAGGGCCCCCTGGGGGCCTACAATGAGCAGTTCTTC. Translated, it gives CASSQGPLGAYNEQFF.

The genes are TRBV30 and TRBJ2-2; a weak D match, TRBD1 (5 bases). Germline assignment: CDR1 GTSNPN and CDR2 SVGIG (reference sequence). Deletions cut 0 bases from V and 2 bases from J, with 10 bases between. The CDR3 totals 15 residues. The CDR3 loop is CAWSVSGQNTGELFF. The DNA of the CDR3 is TGTGCCTGGAGTGTTTCAGGACAAAACACCGGGGAGCTGTTTTTT.

The rearrangement joins TRBV5-1 to TRBJ1-6; unclear D gene. Germline values: CDR1 SGHRS, CDR2 YFSETQ. Trimming took off 0 bases at V and 0 bases at J, with 10 bases between the two ends. The CDR3 runs to 17 residues. The CDR3 nucleotides read TGCGCCAGCAGCTTGGGGGGTCTCAGCTCCTATAATTCACCCCTCCACTTT. This translates into CASSLGGLSSYNSPLHF.

In this sample, this clone turned up a few times. J is TRBJ1-1 and V is TRBV6-5; D gene unclear. V dropped 6 bases and J dropped 3 bases, with 11 bases sitting between them. This CDR3 has 13 residues. Germline V gene lookup returns CDR1 MNHEY and CDR2 SVGAGI. The CDR3 loop is CASRAEFDTEAFF. CDR3 DNA: TGTGCCAGCAGAGCCGAGTTCGACACTGAAGCTTTCTTT.